This TCR beta chain was identified in a study of T cell responses to AZD1222 COVID-19 vaccine. Combined were second doses at about 4 or about 12 weeks. Only in-frame clones appear in the TCRdb table, and some are missing; sequencing was by immunoSEQ multiplex PCR. The data contain about 140,000 clones, just over 90% of them singletons. Germline assignment: CDR1 SGDLS and CDR2 YYNGEE. The CDR3 totals 15 residues. V lost 3 bases to trimming and J lost 0 bases, with 10 bases between them. Here the sequenced sample was peripheral blood, taken 28 days after the second AZD1222 dose. The clonotype originates from an adult who received the AZD1222 COVID-19 vaccine. The chain recombines TRBV9 with TRBJ1-3; D remains ambiguous. The CDR3 sequence is CASSESGASGNTIYF. As DNA, the CDR3 is TGTGCCAGCAGCGAGTCAGGCGCCTCTGGAAACACCATATATTTT.